This T cell receptor beta chain originates from a study of blood T cell repertoires in COVID-19. Individuals drawn from around 25 US areas were roughly 18 to 95 years old. Each participant's cohort was designated according to participant-reported clinical history. The CDR3 is 12 amino acids. Per the germline V gene, CDR1 is SGHTA and CDR2 is FQGTGA. The V and J ends lost 5 bases and 6 bases respectively, with 10 bases between them. Authors' data handling: For nucleated cells, counts were estimated from reference gene primer amplification. This table comes from immunoSEQ multiplex PCR, and its TCRdb copy is limited to in-frame clones, with some not included. V and J calls and clone size are copied from that table; D and trimming were computed from the DNA. This table holds a few hundred thousand clones, 90% to 95% found once.

Sequencing was carried out using PBMCs or T cells enriched from blood (not recorded which). This TCR was recovered from a woman aged 40 to 50 who had been exposed to COVID-19. The V gene is TRBV7-3, the J gene TRBJ1-1; weak D call: TRBD1 (5 bases). The CDR3 DNA is TGTGCCAGCAGCATCGGAGGGGCTGAAGCTTTCTTT. Protein: CASSIGGAEAFF.